This paragraph reports one TCR beta chain. Individual cDNA molecules received unique molecular identifiers in the library. TCRdb reanalysed the RACE reads using MiXCR and keeps one entry per CDR3 protein. Of under 130,000 distinct CDR3 sequences in the sample, nearly 35% were seen once. The sample is drawn from a study of human T cells and chemical hapten exposure. Study details: Each patient's scalp received weekly diphenylcyclopropenone throughout the roughly 25-week study.

The time point denotes: patch test 3, about 24 weeks after DPC sensitization. Treatment in this sample: therapeutic diphenylcyclopropenone sensitization with weekly scalp DPC. CDR3 length equals 15 residues. Germline CDR1 and CDR2: MNHEY and SMNVEV (reference sequence). The V and J ends lost 4 bases and 4 bases respectively, with 14 bases between them. The receptor was isolated from a man between 35 and 55 years old with alopecia areata. Some clones in this sample may be carry-over from other donors' samples. V is TRBV27 and J is TRBJ1-3; maybe TRBD1 (5 bases). Sequenced material: whole blood, taken in connection with sensitization to the hapten diphenylcyclopropenone (DPC). In nucleotides, the CDR3 is TGTGCCAGCAGTTCCACAGGATTAGAGGGAAACACCATATATTTT. Protein sequence: CASSSTGLEGNTIYF.